This T cell receptor beta chain was captured by sequencing in a study of Ad26.COV2.S vaccination and SARS-CoV-2 variants. Sample treatment: 15 to 20 received Ad26.COV2.S at low or high dose, single or two shots; about 5 received placebo; per-sample allocation not given. Each sample was drawn 63 days after the first injection (of vaccine or placebo). Method: immunoSEQ multiplex PCR; TCRdb's copy keeps in-frame clones and lacks some. Among about half a million clones listed, 80% to 90% were seen once. The CDR3 sequence is 13 residues long. Germline assignment: CDR1 LNHNV and CDR2 YYDKDF (reference sequence). V lost 7 bases and J 5 bases, leaving 9 bases between the germline ends.

Source: peripheral blood, taken in a trial of Ad26.COV2.S vaccine versus placebo. This chain connects TRBV15 to TRBJ1-6; possible D gene TRBD1, 6 bases. The sequence derives from a person between 18 and 65 years old who received the Ad26.COV2.S COVID-19 vaccine or a placebo. The CDR3 here is CATTDSHNSPLHF. CDR3 in DNA: TGTGCCACCACGGACAGCCATAATTCACCCCTCCACTTT.